A single sample is the source of the 21 T cell receptor beta chains below, sequenced in a study of blood T cell repertoires in COVID-19. Clones were sequenced by immunoSEQ multiplex PCR, and TCRdb holds only the in-frame ones, with some missing. The repertoire holds 30,000 to 50,000 clones, over 75% seen once, with approximately 8.9% in the top ten. Sequencing used peripheral blood. The receptors originated from a human donor in a cohort sampled during active COVID-19.

This rearrangement joins TRBV5-1 to TRBJ2-3; no firm D call. CDR3 length: 14 residues. Germline CDR1 SGHRS, CDR2 YFSETQ. Deletions cut 2 bases from V and 2 bases from J, with 9 bases between. CDR3 bases: TGCGCCAGCAGCTTCAATTCAGACACAGATACGCAGTATTTT. It translates to CASSFNSDTDTQYF.

V gene TRBV6-6 combines with J gene TRBJ1-2; the D gene is possibly TRBD1 (6 bases). The V and J ends lost 2 bases and 9 bases respectively, with 13 bases between them. The CDR3 runs 13 residues. The V gene's germline CDR1 is MNHNY and CDR2 SVGAGI (reference sequence). The CDR3, as DNA: TGTGCCAGCAGTTACGAGTTACAGGGCCGCTACACCTTC. It encodes CASSYELQGRYTF.

The chain combines TRBV30 with TRBJ1-3; TRBD1 agrees at 8 bases. The CDR3 spans 16 residues. Germline values: CDR1 GTSNPN, CDR2 SVGIG (reference sequence). J was trimmed by 4 bases and V by 0 bases; bases with no gene match: 8. CDR3 coding DNA: TGTGCCTGGAGTGTACTCAGGGGGCAATGGGGAAACACCATATATTTT. It translates to CAWSVLRGQWGNTIYF.

The chain couples TRBV5-1 to TRBJ2-5; D is undetermined. Trimming took 0 bases from V and 5 from J, leaving 11 bases between them. Germline-derived CDR1 and CDR2 are SGHRS and YFSETQ. This CDR3 is 14 amino acids long. CDR3 sequence reads: CASSLGSREETQYF. CDR3 DNA: TGCGCCAGCAGCTTGGGATCTCGCGAGGAGACCCAGTACTTC.

The chain links TRBV6-6 to TRBJ1-1; D ambiguous. The CDR3 covers 15 residues. V was pared by 3 bases and J by 1 base, with 12 bases between. Per the germline V gene, CDR1 is MNHNY and CDR2 is SVGAGI (reference sequence). This CDR3 is CASSYGPGGNTEAFF. The CDR3 DNA is TGTGCCAGCAGTTATGGGCCGGGAGGGAACACTGAAGCTTTCTTT.

The chain is built from TRBV3-1 (or the pseudogene TRBV3-2) and TRBJ1-2; 8 bases match TRBD1. The CDR3 is made up of 15 amino acids. Losses at the gene ends were 4 bases for V and 4 bases for J; bases not matched to a gene: 8. CDR1 and CDR2 (germline): LGHDT, YNNKEL (reference sequence). The CDR3 nucleotides read TGTGCCAGCAGCCCGCAGGGGGCCGGGGGCTATGGCTACACCTTC. As protein: CASSPQGAGGYGYTF.

The chain couples TRBV2 to TRBJ2-7; D not certain. V was cut by 5 bases and J by 2 bases, with 10 bases left in between. The CDR3 totals 13 residues. CDR1 and CDR2 (germline): SNHLY, FYNNEI. CDR3 coding DNA: TGTGCCAGCAGTCCCACTTTACCCTACGAGCAGTACTTC. This sequence encodes CASSPTLPYEQYF.

The CDR3 coding sequence is TGCAGTGCTAGTAACCTCGGGAGCACAGATACGCAGTATTTT. Translating gives CSASNLGSTDTQYF. The chain has TRBV20-1 and TRBJ2-3; D gene uncertain. The CDR3 contains 14 residues. Germline-derived CDR1 and CDR2 are DFQATT and SNEGSKA (reference sequence). Trimming took off 3 bases at V and 0 bases at J, with 10 bases between the two ends.

J is TRBJ2-1 and V is TRBV6-2 or TRBV6-3, with 11 bases matching TRBD1. The germline V gene encodes CDR1 MNHEY and CDR2 SVGEGT. The CDR3 has 15 residues. The ends lost 2 bases at V and 7 bases at J; junction bases unmatched: 4. The CDR3 DNA reads as TGTGCCAGCAGTTACGGACAGGGGGCGAGGAATGAGCAGTTCTTC. The encoded protein is CASSYGQGARNEQFF.

This rearrangement joins TRBV19 to TRBJ1-1; no definite D call. The germline V gene has CDR1 LNHDA and CDR2 SQIVND (reference sequence). V shed 2 bases and J shed 0 bases, with 7 bases lying between them. The CDR3 contains 14 residues. The CDR3 spells CASSIYRLNTEAFF. CDR3 in DNA: TGTGCCAGTAGTATATATCGGTTGAACACTGAAGCTTTCTTT.

CDR3 residues: CASSPGVATNEKLFF. The CDR3 region has the DNA TGCGCCAGCAGCCCCGGAGTTGCAACTAATGAAAAACTGTTTTTT. The rearrangement joins TRBV4-1 to TRBJ1-4; the D is unclear. Trimming took 4 bases from V and 0 from J, leaving 9 bases between them. The germline gives CDR1 MGHRA, CDR2 YSYEKL. The length of the CDR3 is 15 residues.

This rearrangement joins TRBV4-3 to TRBJ1-4, with a possible D match to TRBD1 (6 bases). The CDR3 has 15 amino acids. Germline CDR1 reads LGHNA; CDR2 reads YSLEER. Trimming took off 1 base at V and 7 bases at J, with 13 bases between the two ends. The DNA for the CDR3 is TGCGCCAGCAGCCAAGCGACGGGACACGGTGAAAAACTGTTTTTT. Translating gives CASSQATGHGEKLFF.

The V and J genes are TRBV4-3 and TRBJ2-7; no firm D call. V shed 0 bases and J shed 3 bases, with 6 bases lying between them. CDR1 and CDR2 from the germline V gene are LGHNA and YSLEER. The CDR3 consists of 13 residues. DNA for the CDR3: TGCGCCAGCAGCCAAGATAACGGCTACGAGCAGTACTTC. Encoded protein: CASSQDNGYEQYF.

The V call is TRBV7-6, the J call TRBJ1-1; 12 bases map to TRBD1. V was clipped by 5 bases and J by 1 base; unmatched bases: 5. Germline CDR1 SGHVS, CDR2 FNYEAQ. The CDR3 covers 16 residues. CDR3 DNA sequence: TGTGCCAGCAGCATGGGACAGGGGGCCGGGAACACTGAAGCTTTCTTT. Protein product: CASSMGQGAGNTEAFF.

The V call is TRBV5-1, the J call TRBJ1-2, with 8 nucleotides matching TRBD1. With 4 bases clipped from V and 3 bases from J, the junction kept 14 bases outside the gene matches. This CDR3 has 17 amino acids. Germline CDR1 SGHRS, CDR2 YFSETQ. This CDR3 reads CASSGGSYRGFDYGYTF. CDR3 DNA: TGCGCCAGCAGCGGTGGGAGCTACAGGGGGTTTGACTATGGCTACACCTTC.

This clone was seen just once. The CDR3 coding sequence is TGTGCCAGTAGTATAGATCAGAGGCTTTCGTCAACGATACACACCGGGGAGCTGTTTTTT. It yields the protein CASSIDQRLSSTIHTGELFF. The V call is TRBV19, the J call TRBJ2-2; no firm D call. Trimming removed 0 bases from V and 3 bases from J, with 23 bases in between. Germline loops: CDR1 LNHDA, CDR2 SQIVND (reference sequence). The CDR3 is 20 residues long.

V gene TRBV2 combines with J gene TRBJ1-4, with D possibly TRBD1 on 6 matching bases. The CDR3 consists of 15 residues. Trimming shortened V by 6 bases and J by 3 bases, and 14 bases separated the two germline ends. Per the germline V gene, CDR1 is SNHLY and CDR2 is FYNNEI. This CDR3 is CASRDLDSPNEKLFF. CDR3 in DNA: TGTGCCAGCAGAGATCTGGACAGCCCTAATGAAAAACTGTTTTTT. Drawing the rest from reference TRBV2 and TRBJ1-4, the complete variable domain is EPEVTQTPSHQVTQMGQEVILRCVPISNHLYFYWYRQILGQKVEFLVSFYNNEISEKSEIFDDQFSVERPDGSNFTLKIRSTKLEDSAMYFCASRDLDSPNEKLFFGSGTQLSVL.

The rearrangement links TRBV10-3 to TRBJ2-1; tentatively, D is TRBD1 (5 bases). The CDR3 runs 14 residues. Trimming left V 7 bases short and J 7 bases short, with 17 bases between. Looked up from germline, CDR1 is ENHRY and CDR2 is SYGVKD. CDR3 sequence: CAIMAQVASNEQFF. The DNA for the CDR3 is TGTGCCATCATGGCACAGGTAGCTTCGAATGAGCAGTTCTTC.

The J gene is TRBJ1-4, the V gene TRBV7-9; weak D call: TRBD1 (5 bases). This CDR3 is 13 amino acids long. CDR1 and CDR2 from the germline V gene are SEHNR and FQNEAQ (reference sequence). Trimming cost V 5 bases and J 12 bases, with 16 bases left between them. The DNA of the CDR3 is TGTGCCAGCAGCCCTCACCCGGGGGATGAACTGTTTTTT. This sequence encodes CASSPHPGDELFF.

The chain is built from TRBV4-2 and TRBJ2-1; the D gene is possibly TRBD2 (6 bases). Germline V lookup: CDR1 LGHNA, CDR2 YNFKEQ. The CDR3 loop spans 16 amino acids. V was shortened by 0 bases and J by 3 bases, with 12 bases between the two germline ends. In nucleotides, the CDR3 is TGTGCCAGCAGCCAAGAAACGGGGGTAGGCTACAATGAGCAGTTCTTC. This codes for CASSQETGVGYNEQFF.

The chain carries TRBV6-5 and TRBJ1-2, with TRBD1 identical over 11 bases. CDR1 MNHEY and CDR2 SVGAGI come from the germline V gene. Trimming removed 8 bases from V and 4 bases from J; junction bases left unmatched: 6. CDR3 length: 14 amino acids. CDR3 in DNA: TGTGCCAGCCGCCGGGACAGGGGGTCCTATGGCTACACCTTC. Residues: CASRRDRGSYGYTF.